The 26 T cell receptor beta chains in this list originate from one sample, sequenced in a study of blood T cell repertoires in COVID-19. TCRdb's table, derived via immunoSEQ multiplex PCR, lists solely in-frame clones and lacks some. The repertoire holds fewer than 200,000 clones, with about three quarters as singletons. Sequencing used peripheral blood. All receptors derive from a man in his sixties with acute or convalescent COVID-19.

The genes are TRBV19 and TRBJ1-2; D remains ambiguous. The V end was cut by 4 bases, the J end by 2 bases, with 5 bases between. The CDR3 runs 12 residues. The germline V gene encodes CDR1 LNHDA and CDR2 SQIVND (reference sequence). The CDR3 loop is CASSSQNYGYTF. CDR3 nucleotides: TGTGCCAGTAGTAGCCAGAACTATGGCTACACCTTC.

The V and J genes are TRBV7-8 and TRBJ2-2; 8 bases match TRBD2. Trimming cost V 1 base and J 6 bases; bases outside gene matches: 13. CDR3 length: 18 residues. The germline V gene encodes CDR1 SGHVS and CDR2 FQNEAQ. CDR3 protein: CASSLVGPTAGAAGELFF. The CDR3 DNA is TGTGCCAGCAGCTTAGTGGGACCCACAGCGGGGGCCGCCGGGGAGCTGTTTTTT.

This chain links TRBV3-1 (or the pseudogene TRBV3-2) with TRBJ2-3; 9 bases are shared with TRBD2. V lost 3 bases and J lost 2; bases outside the gene matches: 3. Germline CDR1 is LGHDT and CDR2 is YNNKEL (reference sequence). The CDR3 is made up of 15 amino acids. The DNA for the CDR3 is TGTGCCAGCAGCCAGCTAGCGGGGTCCACAGATACGCAGTATTTT. Amino acids: CASSQLAGSTDTQYF.

The CDR3 region is CASSQPQRGLYTF. DNA of the CDR3: TGTGCCAGCAGCCAACCTCAAAGGGGGCTTTACACCTTC. V gene TRBV3-1 (or the pseudogene TRBV3-2) combines with J gene TRBJ1-2; 7 positions agree with TRBD1. The CDR3 runs 13 residues. From germline, CDR1 is LGHDT and CDR2 YNNKEL (reference sequence). J lost 11 bases, V lost 2 bases, and 8 bases had no gene match.

This clone was detected a few times. The rearrangement joins TRBV2 to TRBJ1-2; D may be TRBD1 (6 bases). The V and J ends lost 7 bases and 3 bases respectively, with 15 bases between them. This CDR3 spans 14 amino acids. Looked up from germline, CDR1 is SNHLY and CDR2 is FYNNEI. This CDR3 reads CASIHREVHYGYTF. For the CDR3, the DNA is TGTGCCAGCATACACAGGGAAGTTCACTATGGCTACACCTTC.

V and J are TRBV10-3 and TRBJ2-3; TRBD2 aligns across 12 bases. Per germline, CDR1 ENHRY and CDR2 SYGVKD. After removal of 4 bases from V and 5 bases from J, the junction contained 7 bases not matched to a gene. The CDR3 loop spans 16 amino acids. The CDR3 nucleotides are TGTGCCATCAGTGGGACTAGCGGGGCCCCCGGAGATACGCAGTATTTT. This sequence encodes CAISGTSGAPGDTQYF.

The genes are TRBV10-1 and TRBJ2-1; 10 bases agree with TRBD2. V dropped 1 base and J dropped 7; count of bases not matched to a gene: 4. The CDR3 spans 15 residues. Germline V gene lookup returns CDR1 WNHNN and CDR2 SYGVQD (reference sequence). The CDR3 nucleotides read TGCGCCAGCAGTGAGTTAAGCGGGGGGGCAAATGAGCAGTTCTTC. Its protein is CASSELSGGANEQFF.

This rearrangement joins TRBV5-1 to TRBJ1-2; no clear D gene. The germline gives CDR1 SGHRS, CDR2 YFSETQ. Trimming pared 1 base from V and 4 bases from J, leaving 8 bases between. This CDR3 has 13 residues. CDR3 DNA: TGCGCCAGCAGCTTGTCGGAGTCCTATGGCTACACCTTC. Its protein is CASSLSESYGYTF.

This clone was detected only a few times. This chain connects TRBV25-1 to TRBJ2-1, with 7 bases matching TRBD1. The length of the CDR3 is 13 residues. V gave up 3 bases and J gave up 10 bases; unmatched junction bases: 6. From germline, CDR1 is MGHDK and CDR2 SYGVNS. The CDR3 loop is CASSDGHRGEQFF. The CDR3 DNA follows: TGTGCCAGCAGTGATGGCCACAGGGGCGAGCAGTTCTTC.

In DNA, the CDR3 is TGTGCCAGCAGTTTTACCGGGACAGGGGTTGGCTACACCTTC. Its protein is CASSFTGTGVGYTF. The rearrangement links TRBV27 to TRBJ1-2, with 10 bases lining up with TRBD1. Trimming cost V 3 bases and J 7 bases; bases outside gene matches: 5. Germline V lookup: CDR1 MNHEY, CDR2 SMNVEV (reference sequence). CDR3 size: 14 residues.

The J gene is TRBJ1-2, the V gene TRBV24-1, with a possible D match to TRBD1 (6 bases). The germline gives CDR1 KGHDR, CDR2 SFDVKD. This CDR3 is 14 amino acids long. Trimming removed 4 bases at V and 5 bases at J, with 13 bases between. The DNA of the CDR3 is TGTGCCACCAGTGACAGAACAGGGTATTATGGCTACACCTTC. Its protein is CATSDRTGYYGYTF.

This clone has only a few counts. The gene calls are TRBV19 and TRBJ1-5; D gene ambiguous. Germline CDR1 is LNHDA and CDR2 is SQIVND (reference sequence). The V and J ends lost 2 bases and 6 bases respectively, with 5 bases between them. This CDR3 is 12 amino acids long. The CDR3: CASSITAQPQHF. The CDR3 coding sequence is TGTGCCAGTAGTATAACTGCTCAGCCCCAGCATTTT.

The V and J genes are TRBV12-5 and TRBJ1-2; the D is unclear. V was pared by 0 bases and J by 8 bases, with 13 bases between. The CDR3 contains 14 residues. Looked up from germline, CDR1 is LGHNT and CDR2 is FRNRAP. The DNA of the CDR3 is TGTGCTAGTGGTTTGGTCCGGACTAGTGGAGGCTACACCTTC. As protein: CASGLVRTSGGYTF. The full variable domain, with the rest looked up from reference TRBV12-5 and TRBJ1-2, is DARVTQTPRHKVTEMGQEVTMRCQPILGHNTVFWYRQTMMQGLELLAYFRNRAPLDDSGMPKDRFSAEMPDATLATLKIQPSEPRDSAVYFCASGLVRTSGGYTFGSGTRLTVV.

In this sample, this clone turned up once. The chain joins TRBV11-2 to TRBJ2-5; 10 bases are a match to TRBD1. Germline CDR1 SGHAT, CDR2 FQNNGV. This CDR3 has 16 residues. J gave up 1 base and V 3 bases, and 5 bases lay outside the gene matches. The CDR3 DNA follows: TGTGCCAGCAGCTTCACTGGGACAGGGGCCCAAGAGACCCAGTACTTC. It encodes CASSFTGTGAQETQYF.

J is TRBJ1-4 and V is TRBV24-1, with 9 bases lining up with TRBD1. Germline assignment: CDR1 KGHDR and CDR2 SFDVKD. V shed 4 bases, J shed 7 bases, and the junction held 9 bases outside the gene matches. The CDR3 contains 16 residues. In DNA form, the CDR3 reads TGTGCCACCAGTGAACCCGGTGGGACAGGGCCTGAAAAACTGTTTTTT. Translation gives CATSEPGGTGPEKLFF.

In DNA, the CDR3 is TGTGCCAGCAGCCCCTCGAGAGGGGGCTCCTACAATGAGCAGTTCTTC. This gives the protein CASSPSRGGSYNEQFF. The chain employs TRBV7-8 and TRBJ2-1, with TRBD1 as a possible D gene (6 bases). The V gene's germline CDR1 is SGHVS and CDR2 FQNEAQ. Trimming shortened V by 5 bases and J by 0 bases, and 14 bases separated the two germline ends. CDR3 size: 16 residues.

The rearrangement joins TRBV3-1 (or the pseudogene TRBV3-2) to TRBJ2-1, with D perhaps matching TRBD2 (5 bases). The CDR3 length is 13 residues. Trimming took 3 bases from V and 6 from J, leaving 9 bases between them. Germline V gene lookup returns CDR1 LGHDT and CDR2 YNNKEL (reference sequence). DNA of the CDR3: TGTGCCAGCAGCCAGGCTACTAGCAATGAGCAGTTCTTC. Protein sequence: CASSQATSNEQFF.

The chain couples TRBV5-4 to TRBJ1-2, with a tentative D call TRBD1 (6 bases). The CDR3 is made up of 14 amino acids. Germline V gene sequence: CDR1 SGHNT, CDR2 YYREEE (reference sequence). Trimming left V 0 bases short and J 2 bases short, with 8 bases between. The CDR3 sequence is CASSLDRVNYGYTF. The CDR3 DNA is TGTGCCAGCAGCTTGGACAGGGTCAACTATGGCTACACCTTC.

The chain recombines TRBV7-9 with TRBJ2-7; TRBD1 aligns across 11 bases. Per the germline V gene, CDR1 is SEHNR and CDR2 is FQNEAQ (reference sequence). Trimming cost V 5 bases and J 6 bases; bases outside gene matches: 6. This CDR3 is 14 amino acids long. The CDR3 loop is CASSRRDRGSEQYF. The CDR3 nucleotides are TGTGCCAGCAGCCGCCGGGACAGGGGGAGCGAGCAGTACTTC.

V usage is TRBV4-3 and J usage is TRBJ2-1; D might be TRBD2 (5 bases). Germline V gene lookup returns CDR1 LGHNA and CDR2 YSLEER. The CDR3 is 11 residues long. V lost 4 bases and J 9 bases, leaving 7 bases between the germline ends. In DNA form, the CDR3 reads TGCGCCAGCAGCCTTGGGAGTGAGCAGTTCTTC. Translation: CASSLGSEQFF.

V and J are TRBV4-3 and TRBJ2-1; 8 bases fit TRBD2. The V gene end was trimmed by 1 base and the J gene end by 0 bases; junction bases not matched to a gene: 5. The germline CDR1 and CDR2 sequences are LGHNA and YSLEER. This CDR3 spans 17 amino acids. CDR3 in amino acids: CASSQVPGGSSYNEQFF. The CDR3 region has the DNA TGCGCCAGCAGCCAAGTTCCGGGGGGGAGCTCCTACAATGAGCAGTTCTTC.

This clone was counted once. The chain uses TRBV24-1 and TRBJ2-7; D call uncertain. The V end was cut by 6 bases, the J end by 5 bases, with 19 bases between. The CDR3 spans 15 residues. Germline assignment: CDR1 KGHDR and CDR2 SFDVKD. As DNA, the CDR3 is TGTGCCACCAGTTGGCCGGGTGGCCTCGCGGACGAGCAGTACTTC. This encodes CATSWPGGLADEQYF.

This clone was detected only once. The chain recombines TRBV6-5 with TRBJ1-1, with 8 bases identical to TRBD1. CDR1 and CDR2 (germline): MNHEY, SVGAGI. This CDR3 contains 14 residues. The trim removed 7 bases at V and 6 bases at J, leaving 10 bases unmatched. CDR3 residues: CASTLDRAASEAFF. For the CDR3, the DNA is TGTGCCAGCACCTTGGACAGGGCCGCGTCTGAAGCTTTCTTT.

V gene TRBV18 combines with J gene TRBJ1-5, with a possible D match to TRBD1 (5 bases). The germline CDR1 and CDR2 sequences are KGHSH and LQKENI. The ends were cut back, 6 bases at V and 2 bases at J, with 14 bases in the middle. This CDR3 region has 15 residues. CDR3 coding DNA: TGTGCCAGCTCTTCAACCTTAGGGGGCAATCAGCCCCAGCATTTT. Translated, it gives CASSSTLGGNQPQHF.

The V and J genes are TRBV2 and TRBJ2-3; TRBD1 is a possible D gene (6 bases). V lost 6 bases and J lost 4, with 14 bases in between. The germline V gene has CDR1 SNHLY and CDR2 FYNNEI. The CDR3 extends over 14 amino acids. In DNA form, the CDR3 reads TGTGCCAGCAGAGCCTTAGGGACATCAGATACGCAGTATTTT. As protein: CASRALGTSDTQYF.

This clone has more than one count but fewer than ten. The genes are TRBV28 and TRBJ2-1; D perhaps matches TRBD1 (6 bases). The CDR3 covers 12 residues. Germline assignment: CDR1 MDHEN and CDR2 SYDVKM. V was clipped by 5 bases and J by 10 bases, with 12 bases between them. CDR3 sequence reads: CASSPYREEQFF. The DNA of the CDR3 is TGTGCCAGCAGTCCGTACAGGGAGGAGCAGTTCTTC. The full variable domain, its missing parts supplied by reference TRBV28 and TRBJ2-1, is DVKVTQSSRYLVKRTGEKVFLECVQDMDHENMFWYRQDPGLGLRLIYFSYDVKMKEKGDIPEGYSVSREKKERFSLILESASTNQTSMYLCASSPYREEQFFGPGTRLTVL.